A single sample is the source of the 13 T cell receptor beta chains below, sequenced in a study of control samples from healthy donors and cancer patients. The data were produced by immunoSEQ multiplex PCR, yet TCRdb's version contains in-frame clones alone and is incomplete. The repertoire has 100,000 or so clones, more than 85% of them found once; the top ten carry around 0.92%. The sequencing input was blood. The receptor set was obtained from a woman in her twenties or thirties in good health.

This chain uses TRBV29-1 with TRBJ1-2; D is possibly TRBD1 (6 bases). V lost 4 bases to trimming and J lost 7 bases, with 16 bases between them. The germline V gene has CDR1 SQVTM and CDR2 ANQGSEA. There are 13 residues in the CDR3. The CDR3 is CSVAAGARGGYTF. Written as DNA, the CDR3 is TGCAGCGTTGCTGCGGGGGCAAGGGGTGGCTACACCTTC. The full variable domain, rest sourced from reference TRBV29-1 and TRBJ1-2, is SAVISQKPSRDICQRGTSLTIQCQVDSQVTMMFWYRQQPGQSLTLIATANQGSEATYESGFVIDKFPISRPNLTFSTLTVSNMSPEDSSIYLCSVAAGARGGYTFGSGTRLTVV.

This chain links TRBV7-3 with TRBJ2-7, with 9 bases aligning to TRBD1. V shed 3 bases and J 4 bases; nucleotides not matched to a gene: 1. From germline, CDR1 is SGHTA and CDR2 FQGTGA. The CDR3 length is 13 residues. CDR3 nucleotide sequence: TGTGCCAGCAGCTTGACAGGGGGGTACGAGCAGTACTTC. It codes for CASSLTGGYEQYF. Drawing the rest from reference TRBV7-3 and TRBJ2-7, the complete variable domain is GAGVSQTPSNKVTEKGKYVELRCDPISGHTALYWYRQSLGQGPEFLIYFQGTGAADDSGLPNDRFFAVRPEGSVSTLKIQRTERGDSAVYLCASSLTGGYEQYFGPGTRLTVT.

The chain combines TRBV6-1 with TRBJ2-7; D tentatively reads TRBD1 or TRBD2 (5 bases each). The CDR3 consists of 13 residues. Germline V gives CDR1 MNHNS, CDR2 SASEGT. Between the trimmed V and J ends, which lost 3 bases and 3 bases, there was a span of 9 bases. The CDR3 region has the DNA TGTGCCAGCAGTGAGGGACCTCTCTACGAGCAGTACTTC. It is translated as CASSEGPLYEQYF.

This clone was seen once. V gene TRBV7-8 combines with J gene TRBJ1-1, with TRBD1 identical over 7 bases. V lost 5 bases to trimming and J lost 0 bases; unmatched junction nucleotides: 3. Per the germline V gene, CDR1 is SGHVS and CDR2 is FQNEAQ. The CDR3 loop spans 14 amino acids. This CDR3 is CASSKQGMNTEAFF. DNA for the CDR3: TGTGCCAGCAGCAAACAGGGGATGAACACTGAAGCTTTCTTT. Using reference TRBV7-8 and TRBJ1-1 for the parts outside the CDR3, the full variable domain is GAGVSQSPRYKVAKRGQDVALRCDPISGHVSLFWYQQALGQGPEFLTYFQNEAQLDKSGLPSDRFFAERPEGSVSTLKIQRTQQEDSAVYLCASSKQGMNTEAFFGQGTRLTVV.

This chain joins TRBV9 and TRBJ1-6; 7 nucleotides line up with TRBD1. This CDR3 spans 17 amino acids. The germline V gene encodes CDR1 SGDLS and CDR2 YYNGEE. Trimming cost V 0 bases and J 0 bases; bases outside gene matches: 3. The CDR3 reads CASSVEGASSYNSPLHF. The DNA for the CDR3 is TGTGCCAGCAGCGTAGAGGGGGCGAGCTCCTATAATTCACCCCTCCACTTT. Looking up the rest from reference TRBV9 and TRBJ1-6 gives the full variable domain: DSGVTQTPKHLITATGQRVTLRCSPRSGDLSVYWYQQSLDQGLQFLIQYYNGEERAKGNILERFSAQQFPDLHSELNLSSLELGDSALYFCASSVEGASSYNSPLHFGNGTRLTVT.

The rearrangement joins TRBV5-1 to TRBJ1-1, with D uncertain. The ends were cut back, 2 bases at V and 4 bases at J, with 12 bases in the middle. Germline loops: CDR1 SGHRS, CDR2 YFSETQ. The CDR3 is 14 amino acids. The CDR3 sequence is CASSLSGPPTEAFF. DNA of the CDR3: TGCGCCAGCAGCTTAAGCGGGCCCCCCACTGAAGCTTTCTTT.

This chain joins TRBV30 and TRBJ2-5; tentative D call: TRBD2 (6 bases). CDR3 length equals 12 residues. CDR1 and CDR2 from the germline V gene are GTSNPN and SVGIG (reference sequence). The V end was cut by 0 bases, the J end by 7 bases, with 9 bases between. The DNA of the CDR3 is TGTGCCTGGAGTGTACTGGGGGGGACCCAGTACTTC. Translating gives CAWSVLGGTQYF.

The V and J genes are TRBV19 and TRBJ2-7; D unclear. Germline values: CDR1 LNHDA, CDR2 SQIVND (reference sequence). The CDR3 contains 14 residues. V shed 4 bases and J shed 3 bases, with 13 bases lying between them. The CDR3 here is CASSTPDRSYEQYF. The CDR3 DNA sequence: TGTGCCAGTAGTACCCCAGACCGGAGCTACGAGCAGTACTTC.

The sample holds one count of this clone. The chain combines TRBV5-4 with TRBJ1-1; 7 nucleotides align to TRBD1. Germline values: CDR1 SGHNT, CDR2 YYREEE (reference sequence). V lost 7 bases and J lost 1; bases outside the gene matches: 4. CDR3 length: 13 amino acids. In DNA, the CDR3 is TGTGCCAGCTGGGGACAGCCGAACACTGAAGCTTTCTTT. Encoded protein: CASWGQPNTEAFF.

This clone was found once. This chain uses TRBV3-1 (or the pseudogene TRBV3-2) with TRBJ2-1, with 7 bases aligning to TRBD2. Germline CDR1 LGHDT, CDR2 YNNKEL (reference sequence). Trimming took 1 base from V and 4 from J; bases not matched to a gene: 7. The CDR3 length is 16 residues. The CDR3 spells CASSQGLGRGYNEQFF. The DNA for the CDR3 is TGTGCCAGCAGCCAAGGTCTGGGGCGGGGGTACAATGAGCAGTTCTTC.

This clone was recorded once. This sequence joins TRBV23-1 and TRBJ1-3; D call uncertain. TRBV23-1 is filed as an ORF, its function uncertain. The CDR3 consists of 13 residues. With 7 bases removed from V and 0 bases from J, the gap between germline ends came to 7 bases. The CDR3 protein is CASTVHSGNTIYF. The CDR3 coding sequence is TGCGCCAGCACGGTCCACTCTGGAAACACCATATATTTT.

This CDR3 is CSAGGTGKYEQYF. CDR3 DNA: TGCAGTGCTGGTGGGACAGGGAAATACGAGCAGTACTTC. The chain uses TRBV20-1 and TRBJ2-7; 9 nucleotides match TRBD1. The CDR3 is made up of 13 amino acids. The trim removed 5 bases at V and 4 bases at J, leaving 6 bases unmatched. The germline gives CDR1 DFQATT, CDR2 SNEGSKA (reference sequence).

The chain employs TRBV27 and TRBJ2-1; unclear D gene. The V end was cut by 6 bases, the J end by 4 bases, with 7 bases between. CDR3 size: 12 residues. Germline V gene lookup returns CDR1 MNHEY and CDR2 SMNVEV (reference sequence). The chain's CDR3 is CASRSPYNEQFF. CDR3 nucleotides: TGTGCCAGCAGATCGCCTTACAATGAGCAGTTCTTC.